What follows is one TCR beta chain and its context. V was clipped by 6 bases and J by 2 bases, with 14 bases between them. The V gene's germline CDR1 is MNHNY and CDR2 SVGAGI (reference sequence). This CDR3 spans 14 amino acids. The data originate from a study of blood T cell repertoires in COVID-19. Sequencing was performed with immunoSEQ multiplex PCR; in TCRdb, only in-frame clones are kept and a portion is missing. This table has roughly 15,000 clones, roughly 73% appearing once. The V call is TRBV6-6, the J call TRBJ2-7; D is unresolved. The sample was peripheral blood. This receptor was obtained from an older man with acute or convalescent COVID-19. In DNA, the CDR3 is TGTGCCAGCAGGGAGAAGAGACCCCCCTACGAGCAGTACTTC. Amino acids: CASREKRPPYEQYF.